The clone carrying this T cell receptor beta chain was counted many times. The entry originates in a study of T-cell reconstitution after alpha-beta-depleted transplantation in children. For TCRbeta, the library was prepared with unique molecular identifiers. TCRdb recomputed calls from the PCR reads with MiXCR, one row per CDR3 protein. Here the sample spans about 640,000 distinct CDR3 sequences, roughly 17% being singletons. This TCR was sampled from a human donor who donated a stem cell graft to a child with acute myeloid leukemia. Sequencing was performed on PBMCs from the stem cell graft donor, taken from the stem cell graft.

For the CDR3, the DNA is TGTGCCTCGAGCGGGGGGCTCTCCTACGAGCAGTACTTC. Its translation: CASSGGLSYEQYF. The chain couples TRBV10-3 to TRBJ2-7, with 9 bases identical to TRBD2. This CDR3 has 13 residues. Germline trimming cut 11 bases from V and 0 bases from J; bases unmatched to any gene: 5. CDR1 and CDR2 from the germline V gene are ENHRY and SYGVKD.